The text below deals with one T cell receptor (beta chain). The target antigen is unknown. The CDR3 contains 17 residues. V was clipped by 4 bases and J by 1 base, with 17 bases between them. Germline lookup yields CDR1 SGHRS and CDR2 YFSETQ. Before the COVID-19 pandemic, during about 2010-2019, CD4+ T cells were taken from unexposed donors. The cells were cultured for around ten days before CD4+ T cells were isolated. The entry originates in a study of CD4 T cells in relation to SARS-CoV-2 and coronaviruses. The table came from immunoSEQ multiplex PCR; TCRdb's copy has only in-frame clones and leaves some out. The sample holds around 23,000 clones; over 70% are singletons and the top ten take 9% to 15%.

The V call is TRBV5-1, the J call TRBJ1-4; D is possibly TRBD1 (6 bases). The clonotype comes from a human donor in good health. Sequences were obtained from CD4+ T cells from PBMCs, cultured in vitro. Here the CDR3 DNA reads TGCGCCAGCAGCCAAGATGGGACACAGGGAACTAATGAAAAACTGTTTTTT. Translated: CASSQDGTQGTNEKLFF.